The clone carrying this T cell receptor beta chain was counted between two and nine times. The antigen remains unidentified. TCRdb keeps only in-frame clones here, not all; method: immunoSEQ multiplex PCR. The sample lists under 150,000 clones, 90% occurring once. The data derive from a study of a mutant IDH1 vaccine in newly diagnosed glioma. Study-wide background: Vaccination followed radiotherapy alone by 4-6 weeks, or accompanied temozolomide cycles. Patients' prior therapy spanned radiotherapy, temozolomide, or both; most underwent both.

The CDR3 has 14 residues. Germline assignment: CDR1 GTSNPN and CDR2 SVGIG (reference sequence). V shed 1 base and J shed 4 bases, with 11 bases lying between them. Whole-study results and caveats: Immune responses induced by the vaccine were seen in 93.3% of patients, spanning multiple MHC alleles. Seemingly, pseudoprogression had no relation to changes in the top peripheral T cell clonotypes.

Stated time point: week 11, during vaccination. Each dose of the vaccine consisted of 300 ug of mutant IDH1 20-mer peptide, with topical imiquimod. This receptor was taken from a woman in her 50s with glioma. The chain recombines TRBV30 with TRBJ1-5, with no clear D. The sample consisted of PBMCs, taken from a glioma patient whose treatment included an IDH1 peptide vaccine. Written as DNA, the CDR3 is TGTGCCTGGAGTGGGGTGGTCGGGAATCAGCCCCAGCATTTT. Protein sequence: CAWSGVVGNQPQHF.